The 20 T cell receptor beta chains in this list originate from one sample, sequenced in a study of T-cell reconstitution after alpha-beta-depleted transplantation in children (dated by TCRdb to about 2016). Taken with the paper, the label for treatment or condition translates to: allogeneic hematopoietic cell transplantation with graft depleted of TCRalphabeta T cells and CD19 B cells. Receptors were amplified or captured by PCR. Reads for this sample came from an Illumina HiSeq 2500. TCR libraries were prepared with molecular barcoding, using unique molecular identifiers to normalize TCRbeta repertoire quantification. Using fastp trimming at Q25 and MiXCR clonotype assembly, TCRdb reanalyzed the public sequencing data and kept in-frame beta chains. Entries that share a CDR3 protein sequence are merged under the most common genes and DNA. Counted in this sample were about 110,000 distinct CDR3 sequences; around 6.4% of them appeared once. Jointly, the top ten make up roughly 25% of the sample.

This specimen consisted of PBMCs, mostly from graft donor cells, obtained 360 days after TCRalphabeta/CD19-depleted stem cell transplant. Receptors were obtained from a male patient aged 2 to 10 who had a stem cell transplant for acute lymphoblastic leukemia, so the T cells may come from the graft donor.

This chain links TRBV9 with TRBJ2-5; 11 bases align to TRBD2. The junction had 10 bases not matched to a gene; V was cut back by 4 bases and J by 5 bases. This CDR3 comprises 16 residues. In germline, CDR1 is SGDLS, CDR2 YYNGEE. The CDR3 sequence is CASSSRVAGGRETQYF. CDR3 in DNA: TGTGCCAGCAGCTCAAGGGTAGCGGGAGGGCGGGAGACCCAGTACTTC.

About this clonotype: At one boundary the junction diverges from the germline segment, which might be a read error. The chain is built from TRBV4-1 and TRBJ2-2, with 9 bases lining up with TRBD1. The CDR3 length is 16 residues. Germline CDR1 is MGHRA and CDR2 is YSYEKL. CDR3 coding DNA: TGCGCCAGCAGCCACGCTGGGACAGGGAACCCCGGGGAGCTGTTTTTT. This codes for CASSHAGTGNPGELFF.

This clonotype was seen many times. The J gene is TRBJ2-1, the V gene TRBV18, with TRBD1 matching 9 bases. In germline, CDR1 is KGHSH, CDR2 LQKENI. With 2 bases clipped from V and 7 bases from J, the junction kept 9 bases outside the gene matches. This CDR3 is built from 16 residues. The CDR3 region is CASSPGVQGARNEQFF. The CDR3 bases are TGTGCCAGCTCACCAGGGGTACAGGGGGCGCGTAATGAGCAGTTCTTC.

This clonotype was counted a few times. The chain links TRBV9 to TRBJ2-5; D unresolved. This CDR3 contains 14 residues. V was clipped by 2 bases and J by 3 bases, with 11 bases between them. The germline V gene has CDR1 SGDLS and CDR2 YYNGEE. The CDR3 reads CASSVLAYEETQYF. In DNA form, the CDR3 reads TGTGCCAGCAGCGTGCTGGCGTATGAAGAGACCCAGTACTTC. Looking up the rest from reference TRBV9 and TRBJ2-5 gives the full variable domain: DSGVTQTPKHLITATGQRVTLRCSPRSGDLSVYWYQQSLDQGLQFLIQYYNGEERAKGNILERFSAQQFPDLHSELNLSSLELGDSALYFCASSVLAYEETQYFGPGTRLLVL.

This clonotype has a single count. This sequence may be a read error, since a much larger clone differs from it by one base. Here the CDR3 reads CASSEGRGGTDTQYF. CDR3 coding DNA: TGTGCCAGCAGCGAGGGACGGGGGGGCACAGATACGCAGTATTTT. This rearrangement joins TRBV9 to TRBJ2-3; 7 bases align to TRBD2. Per germline, CDR1 SGDLS and CDR2 YYNGEE. This CDR3 region has 15 residues. V gave up 3 bases and J gave up 1 base; unmatched junction bases: 5.

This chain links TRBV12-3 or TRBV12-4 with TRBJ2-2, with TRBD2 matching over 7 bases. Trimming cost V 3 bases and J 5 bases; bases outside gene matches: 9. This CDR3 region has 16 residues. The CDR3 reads CASSFRLAAWTGELFF. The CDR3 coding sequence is TGTGCCAGCAGTTTCAGACTAGCAGCGTGGACCGGGGAGCTGTTTTTT.

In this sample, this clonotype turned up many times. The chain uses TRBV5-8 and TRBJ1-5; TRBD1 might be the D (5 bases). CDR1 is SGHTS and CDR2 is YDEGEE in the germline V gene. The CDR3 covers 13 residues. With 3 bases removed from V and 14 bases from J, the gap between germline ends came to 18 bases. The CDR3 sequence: CASSSGGRGSKHF. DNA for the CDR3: TGTGCCAGCAGCTCGGGGGGACGAGGGAGCAAGCATTTT.

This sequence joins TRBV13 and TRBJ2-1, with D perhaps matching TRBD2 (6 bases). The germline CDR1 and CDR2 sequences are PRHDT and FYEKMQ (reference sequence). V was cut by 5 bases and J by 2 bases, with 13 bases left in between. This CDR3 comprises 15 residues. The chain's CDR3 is CASSEGGATYNEQFF. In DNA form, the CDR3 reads TGTGCCAGCAGCGAAGGCGGGGCTACCTACAATGAGCAGTTCTTC.

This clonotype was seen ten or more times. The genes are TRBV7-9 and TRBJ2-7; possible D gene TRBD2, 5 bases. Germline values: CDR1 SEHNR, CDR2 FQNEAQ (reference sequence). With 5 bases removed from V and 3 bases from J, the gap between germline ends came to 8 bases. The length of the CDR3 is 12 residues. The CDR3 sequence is CASSPLVYEQYF. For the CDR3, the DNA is TGTGCCAGCAGCCCACTAGTCTACGAGCAGTACTTC.

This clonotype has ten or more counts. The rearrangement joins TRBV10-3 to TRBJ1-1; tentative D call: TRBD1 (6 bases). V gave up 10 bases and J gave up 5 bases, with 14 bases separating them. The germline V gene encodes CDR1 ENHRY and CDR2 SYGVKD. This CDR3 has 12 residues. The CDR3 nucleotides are TGTGCCACCAGGGGTATCCGGACTGAAGCTTTCTTT. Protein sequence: CATRGIRTEAFF.

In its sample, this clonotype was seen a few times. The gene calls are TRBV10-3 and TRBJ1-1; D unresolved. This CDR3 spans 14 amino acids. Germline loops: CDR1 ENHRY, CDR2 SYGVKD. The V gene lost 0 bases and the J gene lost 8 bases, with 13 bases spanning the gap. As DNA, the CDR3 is TGTGCCATCAGTGAGTCGAAAGTAAGCGAGGAAGCTTTCTTT. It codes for CAISESKVSEEAFF.

The CDR3 here is CASSQMAGGDSYEQYF. CDR3 DNA sequence: TGTGCCAGCAGCCAAATGGCAGGGGGGGATTCCTACGAGCAGTACTTC. This rearrangement joins TRBV14 to TRBJ2-7; the D call may be TRBD1 or TRBD2 (7 bases each). Germline V CDR1 and CDR2: SGHDN, FVKESK. The CDR3 runs to 16 residues. The V end was cut by 2 bases, the J end by 1 base, with 15 bases between.

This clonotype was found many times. This CDR3 reads CSVPRETGELFF. CDR3 coding DNA: TGCAGCGTACCCAGGGAGACCGGGGAGCTGTTTTTT. This rearrangement joins TRBV29-1 to TRBJ2-2; D is possibly TRBD1 or TRBD2 (5 bases each). Trimming took 6 bases from V and 5 from J, leaving 10 bases between them. CDR1 and CDR2 (germline): SQVTM, ANQGSEA. The CDR3 has 12 residues.

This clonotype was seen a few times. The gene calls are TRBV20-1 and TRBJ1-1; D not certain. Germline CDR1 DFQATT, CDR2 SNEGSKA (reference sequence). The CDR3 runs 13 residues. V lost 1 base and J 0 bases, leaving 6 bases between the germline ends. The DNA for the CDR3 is TGCAGTGCTAGAGTCGTGGTGAACACTGAAGCTTTCTTT. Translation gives CSARVVVNTEAFF.

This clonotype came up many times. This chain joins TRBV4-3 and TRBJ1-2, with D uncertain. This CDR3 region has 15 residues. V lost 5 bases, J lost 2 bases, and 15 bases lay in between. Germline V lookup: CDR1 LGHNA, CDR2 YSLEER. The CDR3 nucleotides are TGCGCCAGCAGCTTTAGGGCCGACGCCAACTATGGCTACACCTTC. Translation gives CASSFRADANYGYTF.

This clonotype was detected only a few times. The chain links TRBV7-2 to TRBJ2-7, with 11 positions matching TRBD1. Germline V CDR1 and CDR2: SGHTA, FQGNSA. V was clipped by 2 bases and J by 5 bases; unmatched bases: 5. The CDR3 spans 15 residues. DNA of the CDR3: TGTGCCAGCAGCTTACGGACAGGGGGCGTCAACGAGCAGTACTTC. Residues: CASSLRTGGVNEQYF.

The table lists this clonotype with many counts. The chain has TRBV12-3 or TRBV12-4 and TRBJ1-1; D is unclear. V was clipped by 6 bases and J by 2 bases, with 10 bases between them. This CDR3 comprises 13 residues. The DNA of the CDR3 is TGTGCCAGCAGAATTGGGGTTAACACTGAAGCTTTCTTT. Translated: CASRIGVNTEAFF.

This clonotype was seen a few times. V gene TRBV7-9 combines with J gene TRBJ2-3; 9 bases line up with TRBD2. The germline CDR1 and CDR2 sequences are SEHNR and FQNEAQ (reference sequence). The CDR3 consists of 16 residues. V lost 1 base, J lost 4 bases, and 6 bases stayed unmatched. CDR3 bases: TGTGCCAGCAGCTTAGTCGCGGGAGGGTATCCAGATACGCAGTATTTT. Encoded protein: CASSLVAGGYPDTQYF.

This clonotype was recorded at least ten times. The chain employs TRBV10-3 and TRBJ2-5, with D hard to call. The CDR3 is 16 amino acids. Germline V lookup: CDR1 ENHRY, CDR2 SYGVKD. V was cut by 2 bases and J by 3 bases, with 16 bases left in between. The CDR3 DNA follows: TGTGCCATCAGTGAGGTTGGGTCAGTTGAAGAAGAGACCCAGTACTTC. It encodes CAISEVGSVEEETQYF.

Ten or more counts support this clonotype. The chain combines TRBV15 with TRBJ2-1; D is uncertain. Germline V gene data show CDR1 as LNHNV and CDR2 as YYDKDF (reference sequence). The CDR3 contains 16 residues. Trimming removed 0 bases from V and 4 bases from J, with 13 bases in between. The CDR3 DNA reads TGTGCCACCAGCAGAGATGGGTCCTCCCCTTACAATGAGCAGTTCTTC. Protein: CATSRDGSSPYNEQFF.